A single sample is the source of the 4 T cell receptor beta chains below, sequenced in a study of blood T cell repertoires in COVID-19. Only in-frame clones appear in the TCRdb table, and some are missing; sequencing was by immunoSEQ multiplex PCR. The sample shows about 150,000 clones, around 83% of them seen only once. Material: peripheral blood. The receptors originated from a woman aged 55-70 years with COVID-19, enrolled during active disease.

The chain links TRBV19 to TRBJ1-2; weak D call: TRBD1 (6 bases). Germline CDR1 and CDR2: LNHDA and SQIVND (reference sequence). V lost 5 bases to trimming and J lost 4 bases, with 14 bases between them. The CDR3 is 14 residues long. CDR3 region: CASSAAGVAYGYTF. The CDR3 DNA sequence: TGTGCCAGTAGTGCGGCAGGGGTTGCCTATGGCTACACCTTC.

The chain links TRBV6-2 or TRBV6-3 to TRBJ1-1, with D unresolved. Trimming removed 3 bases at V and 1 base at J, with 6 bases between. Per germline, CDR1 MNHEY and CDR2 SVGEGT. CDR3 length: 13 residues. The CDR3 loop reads CASSYTANTEAFF. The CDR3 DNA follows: TGTGCCAGCAGTTATACAGCGAACACTGAAGCTTTCTTT.

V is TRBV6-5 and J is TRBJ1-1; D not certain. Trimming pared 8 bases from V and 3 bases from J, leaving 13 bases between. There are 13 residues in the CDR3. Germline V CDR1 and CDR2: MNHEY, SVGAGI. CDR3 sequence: CASWVSEYTEAFF. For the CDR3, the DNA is TGTGCCAGCTGGGTCAGCGAATACACTGAAGCTTTCTTT.

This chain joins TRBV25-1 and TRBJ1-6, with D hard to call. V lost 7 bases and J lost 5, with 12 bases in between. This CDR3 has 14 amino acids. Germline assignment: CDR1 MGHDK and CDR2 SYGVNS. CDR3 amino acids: CASTRGQDNSPLHF. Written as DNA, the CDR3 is TGTGCCAGCACCCGCGGGCAGGATAATTCACCCCTCCACTTT.